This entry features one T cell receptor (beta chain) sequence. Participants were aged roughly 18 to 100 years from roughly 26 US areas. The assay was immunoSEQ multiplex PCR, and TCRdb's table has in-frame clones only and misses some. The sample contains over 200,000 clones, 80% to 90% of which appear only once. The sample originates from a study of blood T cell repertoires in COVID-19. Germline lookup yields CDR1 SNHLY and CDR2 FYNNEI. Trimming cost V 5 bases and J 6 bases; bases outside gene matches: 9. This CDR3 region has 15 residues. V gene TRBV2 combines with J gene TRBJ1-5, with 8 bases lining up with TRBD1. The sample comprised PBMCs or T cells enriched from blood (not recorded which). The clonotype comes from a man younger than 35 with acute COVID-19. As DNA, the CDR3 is TGTGCCAGCAGTAAGTCCGACAGGGGCGGTCAGCCCCAGCATTTT. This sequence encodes CASSKSDRGGQPQHF.